This entry lists 15 T cell receptor beta chains sequenced from one sample in a study of metastatic and nonmetastatic thyroid tumors (dated by TCRdb to 2018 to 2020). No patient had received any treatment before thyroid surgery. The receptor library was made with PCR. Instrument on record: Illumina HiSeq 4000. Using fastp trimming at Q25 and MiXCR clonotype assembly, TCRdb reanalyzed the public sequencing data and kept in-frame beta chains. The sample yields some 15,000 clones; 25% to 30% were counted once. The top ten clonotypes cover 45% to 50% of the sample. Sequencing input: tumor tissue. These receptor sequences come from a male donor with papillary thyroid cancer or a benign thyroid nodule (not recorded which). Some clones in this sample may be carry-over from other donors' samples.

V and J are TRBV7-9 and TRBJ1-2; D gene uncertain. The CDR3 sequence is 14 residues long. Germline V CDR1 and CDR2: SEHNR, FQNEAQ (reference sequence). V was pared by 1 base and J by 4 bases, with 10 bases between. The CDR3 bases are TGTGCCAGCAGCTTAGTCGGCCATCCCTATGGCTACACCTTC. It encodes CASSLVGHPYGYTF.

The chain recombines TRBV18 with TRBJ2-7, with TRBD1 identical over 8 bases. Germline V CDR1 and CDR2: KGHSH, LQKENI. J was trimmed by 5 bases and V by 2 bases; bases with no gene match: 11. The CDR3 sequence is 16 residues long. CDR3 sequence: CASSPKGTGKADEQYF. DNA of the CDR3: TGTGCCAGCTCACCAAAGGGGACAGGTAAAGCGGACGAGCAGTACTTC.

This chain links TRBV20-1 with TRBJ1-2; D ambiguous. The CDR3 extends over 14 amino acids. CDR1 and CDR2 from the germline V gene are DFQATT and SNEGSKA (reference sequence). The V end lost 0 bases, the J end lost 1 base, and 9 bases lay between the germline ends. The CDR3 DNA is TGCAGTGCTAGAGAAGGTGATATTAACTATGGCTACACCTTC. Protein: CSAREGDINYGYTF.

Many counts were recorded for this clone. This chain connects TRBV2 to TRBJ1-4; TRBD1 is a possible D gene (6 bases). Trimming shortened V by 5 bases and J by 7 bases, and 17 bases separated the two germline ends. In germline, CDR1 is SNHLY, CDR2 FYNNEI. CDR3 length: 15 amino acids. Here the CDR3 DNA reads TGTGCCAGCAGTCTACTGACAGGACCAACTGAAAAACTGTTTTTT. Translating gives CASSLLTGPTEKLFF. Supplemented by reference TRBV2 and TRBJ1-4, the full variable domain reads EPEVTQTPSHQVTQMGQEVILRCVPISNHLYFYWYRQILGQKVEFLVSFYNNEISEKSEIFDDQFSVERPDGSNFTLKIRSTKLEDSAMYFCASSLLTGPTEKLFFGSGTQLSVL.

This clone was counted many times. The V and J genes are TRBV10-3 and TRBJ1-2; D unresolved. Germline V lookup: CDR1 ENHRY, CDR2 SYGVKD. The CDR3 contains 11 residues. Trimming left V 3 bases short and J 7 bases short, with 6 bases between. The CDR3 DNA sequence: TGTGCCATCAGTGATTCGGGTGGCTACACCTTC. Translation: CAISDSGGYTF.

About this clone itself: In this CDR3 the conserved last residue, phenylalanine or tryptophan, is missing, so a read error is likely. The chain joins TRBV19 to TRBJ2-1, with 7 bases fitting TRBD1. CDR3 size: 14 residues. The germline V gene encodes CDR1 LNHDA and CDR2 SQIVND (reference sequence). CDR3 residues: CSSRRQGAYNEQFS. The CDR3 DNA is TGTTCCAGTAGGCGACAGGGCGCCTACAATGAGCAGTTCTCC.

This clone is medium-sized by share. The CDR3 DNA reads as TGCGCCAGCAGAAGACCGCGCAATCAGCCCCAGCATTTT. Amino acid sequence: CASRRPRNQPQHF. The V call is TRBV5-1, the J call TRBJ1-5; D remains unclear. Trimming removed 5 bases from V and 2 bases from J, with 8 bases in between. Germline V gene sequence: CDR1 SGHRS, CDR2 YFSETQ. This CDR3 is 13 amino acids long.

Turning to this clone: Its ends do not fully match the called genes, so a read error is possible. The chain employs TRBV5-1 and TRBJ1-1, with a possible D match to TRBD1 (5 bases). Per the germline V gene, CDR1 is SGHRS and CDR2 is YFSETQ. The CDR3 runs 13 residues. The CDR3 protein is CASSSQVNTVAFF. The CDR3 DNA follows: TGCGCCAGCAGCTCACAGGTGAACACTGTAGCTTTCTTT.

CDR3: CASSIGIQGHYEQYF. DNA of the CDR3: TGTGCCAGTAGTATAGGGATTCAGGGGCACTACGAGCAGTACTTC. The chain joins TRBV3-1 to TRBJ2-7; D might be TRBD1 (6 bases). Germline-derived CDR1 and CDR2 are LGHDT and YNNKEL (reference sequence). V was clipped by 9 bases and J by 3 bases, with 21 bases between them. This CDR3 has 15 amino acids.

This clone was detected only a few times. The rearrangement links TRBV19 to TRBJ1-5; D possibly corresponds to TRBD1 (5 bases). The germline V gene encodes CDR1 LNHDA and CDR2 SQIVND (reference sequence). The CDR3 has 14 amino acids. V lost 3 bases and J 4 bases, leaving 10 bases between the germline ends. The CDR3 DNA is TGTGCCAGTAGTATCACAGGAGAAAATCAGCCCCAGCATTTT. As protein: CASSITGENQPQHF.

This clone was counted at least ten times. This chain connects TRBV5-6 to TRBJ2-5; 10 bases are a match to TRBD2. The J segment lost 7 bases and the V segment lost 4 bases, leaving 7 bases of the junction unmatched. Per germline, CDR1 SGHDT and CDR2 YYEEEE. CDR3 size: 14 residues. The CDR3 protein is CASSNGTSVGTQYF. The CDR3 nucleotides are TGTGCCAGCAGCAATGGGACTAGCGTAGGGACCCAGTACTTC.

This clone ranks as large (0.1 to 1%). The chain joins TRBV2 to TRBJ2-7; 12 bases line up with TRBD2. There are 17 residues in the CDR3. V shed 6 bases and J 1 base; nucleotides not matched to a gene: 10. Germline loops: CDR1 SNHLY, CDR2 FYNNEI. Here the CDR3 reads CASRPLAGGRESYEQYF. The CDR3 bases are TGTGCCAGCAGGCCGCTAGCGGGGGGGCGGGAATCCTACGAGCAGTACTTC.

A remark on this clone: A clone one base away is much larger, so this may be a read error. CDR3 nucleotide sequence: TGTGCCGGCAGCCCCTGGGACTATAGGAACGCGACCGGGGAGCTGTTTTTT. Residues: CAGSPWDYRNATGELFF. The rearrangement uses TRBV3-1 and TRBJ2-2; 7 nucleotides align to TRBD2. The CDR3 loop spans 17 amino acids. Germline assignment: CDR1 LGHDT and CDR2 YNNKEL (reference sequence).

The chain links TRBV12-3 or TRBV12-4 to TRBJ1-1; 9 nucleotides line up with TRBD1. The V segment lost 3 bases and the J segment 1 base; nucleotides outside the gene matches: 6. The CDR3 spans 16 residues. DNA for the CDR3: TGTGCCAGCAGTTTTAGTGCGGGACAGGGGAACACTGAAGCTTTCTTT. Encoded protein: CASSFSAGQGNTEAFF.

This clone was picked up a small number of times. The V and J genes are TRBV6-1 and TRBJ2-5; 11 bases match TRBD2. The CDR3 spans 15 residues. V was pared by 2 bases and J by 3 bases, with 2 bases of the junction left unmatched. The germline gives CDR1 MNHNS, CDR2 SASEGT. The CDR3 DNA follows: TGTGCCAGCAGTGAACTAGCGGGGGGAGAAGAGACCCAGTACTTC. The encoded protein is CASSELAGGEETQYF.